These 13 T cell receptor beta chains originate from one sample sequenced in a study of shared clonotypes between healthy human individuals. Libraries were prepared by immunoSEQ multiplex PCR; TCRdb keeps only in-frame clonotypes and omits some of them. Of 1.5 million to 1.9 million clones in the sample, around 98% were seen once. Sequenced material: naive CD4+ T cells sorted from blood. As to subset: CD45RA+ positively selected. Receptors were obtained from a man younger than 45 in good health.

CDR3 coding DNA: TGTGCCAGCAGCTTGCAGGGCCGTTGGGGGGACAATCAGCCCCAGCATTTT. This gives the protein CASSLQGRWGDNQPQHF. This rearrangement joins TRBV7-8 to TRBJ1-5, with D possibly TRBD1 on 5 matching bases. V was shortened by 3 bases and J by 3 bases, with 18 bases between the two germline ends. The length of the CDR3 is 17 residues. CDR1 is SGHVS, CDR2 FQNEAQ, per germline. Complete variable domain (other parts from reference TRBV7-8 and TRBJ1-5): GAGVSQSPRYKVAKRGQDVALRCDPISGHVSLFWYQQALGQGPEFLTYFQNEAQLDKSGLPSDRFFAERPEGSVSTLKIQRTQQEDSAVYLCASSLQGRWGDNQPQHFGDGTRLSIL.

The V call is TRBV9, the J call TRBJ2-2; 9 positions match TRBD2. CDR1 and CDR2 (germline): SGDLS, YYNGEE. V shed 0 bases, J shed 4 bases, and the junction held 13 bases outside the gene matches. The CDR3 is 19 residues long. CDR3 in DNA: TGTGCCAGCAGCGTAGGGAGACTAGCGGCCTCTTTGGCCACCGGGGAGCTGTTTTTT. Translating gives CASSVGRLAASLATGELFF. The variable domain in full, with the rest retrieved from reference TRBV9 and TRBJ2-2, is DSGVTQTPKHLITATGQRVTLRCSPRSGDLSVYWYQQSLDQGLQFLIQYYNGEERAKGNILERFSAQQFPDLHSELNLSSLELGDSALYFCASSVGRLAASLATGELFFGEGSRLTVL.

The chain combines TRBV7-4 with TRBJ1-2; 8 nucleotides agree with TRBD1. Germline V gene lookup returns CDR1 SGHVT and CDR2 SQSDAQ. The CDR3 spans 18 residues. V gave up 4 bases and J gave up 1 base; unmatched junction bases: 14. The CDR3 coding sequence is TGTGCCAGCAGCTCCCCCGTGGACAGGGAGGTCCTTAACTATGGCTACACCTTC. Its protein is CASSSPVDREVLNYGYTF. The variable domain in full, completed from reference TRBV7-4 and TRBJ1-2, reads GAGVSQSPRYKVAKRGRDVALRCDSISGHVTLYWYRQTLGQGSEVLTYSQSDAQRDKSGRPSGRFSAERPERSVSTLKIQRTEQGDSAVYLCASSSPVDREVLNYGYTFGSGTRLTVV.

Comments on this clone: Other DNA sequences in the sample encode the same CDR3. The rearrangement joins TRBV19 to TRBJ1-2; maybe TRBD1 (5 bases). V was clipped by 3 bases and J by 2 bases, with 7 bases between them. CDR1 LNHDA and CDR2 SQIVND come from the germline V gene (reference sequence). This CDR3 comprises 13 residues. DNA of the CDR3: TGTGCCAGTAGTATCAGGGAGAACTATGGCTACACCTTC. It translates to CASSIRENYGYTF.

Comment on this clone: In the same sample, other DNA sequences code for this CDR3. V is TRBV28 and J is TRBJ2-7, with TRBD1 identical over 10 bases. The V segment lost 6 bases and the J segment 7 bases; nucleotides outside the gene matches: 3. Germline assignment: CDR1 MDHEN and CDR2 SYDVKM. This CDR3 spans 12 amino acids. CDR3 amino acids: CASSRDRGEQYF. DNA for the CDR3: TGTGCCAGCAGCCGGGACAGGGGTGAGCAGTACTTC.

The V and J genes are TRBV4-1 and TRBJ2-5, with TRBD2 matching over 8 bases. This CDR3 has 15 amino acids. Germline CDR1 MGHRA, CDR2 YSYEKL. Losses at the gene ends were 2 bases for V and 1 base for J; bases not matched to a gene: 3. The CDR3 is CASSQPGTSQETQYF. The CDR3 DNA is TGCGCCAGCAGCCAACCCGGGACTAGCCAAGAGACCCAGTACTTC.

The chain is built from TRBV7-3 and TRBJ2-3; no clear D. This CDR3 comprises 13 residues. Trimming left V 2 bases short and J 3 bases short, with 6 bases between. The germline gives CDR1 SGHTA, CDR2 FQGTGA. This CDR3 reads CASSLYGTDTQYF. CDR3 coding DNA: TGTGCCAGCAGCTTATACGGGACAGATACGCAGTATTTT. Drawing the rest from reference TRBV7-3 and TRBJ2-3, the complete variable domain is GAGVSQTPSNKVTEKGKYVELRCDPISGHTALYWYRQSLGQGPEFLIYFQGTGAADDSGLPNDRFFAVRPEGSVSTLKIQRTERGDSAVYLCASSLYGTDTQYFGPGTRLTVL.

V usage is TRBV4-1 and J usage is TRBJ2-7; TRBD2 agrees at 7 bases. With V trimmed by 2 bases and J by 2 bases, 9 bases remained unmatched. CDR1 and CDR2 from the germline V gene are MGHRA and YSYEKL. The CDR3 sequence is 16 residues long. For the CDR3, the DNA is TGCGCCAGCAGCCAACCGGGGAGACTAGCTCCCTACGAGCAGTACTTC. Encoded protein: CASSQPGRLAPYEQYF.

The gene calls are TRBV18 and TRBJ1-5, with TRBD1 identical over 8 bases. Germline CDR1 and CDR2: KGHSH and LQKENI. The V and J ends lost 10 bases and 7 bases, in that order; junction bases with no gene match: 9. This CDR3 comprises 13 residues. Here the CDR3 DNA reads TGTGCCACGGGGCCCGACAGGGGCCAGCCCCAGCATTTT. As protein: CATGPDRGQPQHF.

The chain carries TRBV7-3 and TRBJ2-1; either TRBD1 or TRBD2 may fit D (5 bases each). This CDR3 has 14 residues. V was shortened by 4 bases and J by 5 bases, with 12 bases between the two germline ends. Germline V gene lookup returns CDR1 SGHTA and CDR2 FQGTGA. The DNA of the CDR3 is TGTGCCAGCAGCTCTACGGGGCAGCACAATGAGCAGTTCTTC. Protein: CASSSTGQHNEQFF. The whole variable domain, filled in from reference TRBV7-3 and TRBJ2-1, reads GAGVSQTPSNKVTEKGKYVELRCDPISGHTALYWYRQSLGQGPEFLIYFQGTGAADDSGLPNDRFFAVRPEGSVSTLKIQRTERGDSAVYLCASSSTGQHNEQFFGPGTRLTVL.

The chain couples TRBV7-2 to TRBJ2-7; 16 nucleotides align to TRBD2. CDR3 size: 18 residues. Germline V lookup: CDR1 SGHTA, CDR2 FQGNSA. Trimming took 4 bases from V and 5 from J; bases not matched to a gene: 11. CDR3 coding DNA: TGTGCCAGCAGCTATCTTCCCGGGACTAGCGGGAGGGCCAACGAGCAGTACTTC. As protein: CASSYLPGTSGRANEQYF.

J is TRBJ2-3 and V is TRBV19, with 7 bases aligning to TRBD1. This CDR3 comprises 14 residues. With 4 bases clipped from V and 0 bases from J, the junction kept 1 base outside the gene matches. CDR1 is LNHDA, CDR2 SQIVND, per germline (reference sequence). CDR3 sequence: CASSRDSSTDTQYF. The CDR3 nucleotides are TGTGCCAGTAGTAGGGACAGTAGCACAGATACGCAGTATTTT. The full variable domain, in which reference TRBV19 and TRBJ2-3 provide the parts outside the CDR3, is DGGITQSPKYLFRKEGQNVTLSCEQNLNHDAMYWYRQDPGQGLRLIYYSQIVNDFQKGDIAEGYSVSREKKESFPLTVTSAQKNPTAFYLCASSRDSSTDTQYFGPGTRLTVL.

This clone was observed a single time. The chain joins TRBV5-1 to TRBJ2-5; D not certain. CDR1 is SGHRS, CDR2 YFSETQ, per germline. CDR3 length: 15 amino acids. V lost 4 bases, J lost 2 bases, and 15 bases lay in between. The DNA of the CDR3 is TGCGCCAGCAGCCGCGATCTTCGGGTACAAGAGACCCAGTACTTC. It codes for CASSRDLRVQETQYF.